These 11 T cell receptor beta chains share one sample of origin, sequenced in a study of OX40 agonist ivuxolimab in advanced cancers. Produced via immunoSEQ multiplex PCR; TCRdb's table is partial and in-frame only. In the table there are 65,000 to 80,000 clones, approximately 80% of which are singletons. The material sequenced was CD4+ or CD8+ T cells sorted from blood, taken in a trial of the OX40 agonist ivuxolimab. These receptors were collected from an adult with an advanced solid tumor such as melanoma, head and neck, liver or kidney cancer.

The chain is built from TRBV28 and TRBJ1-1; D unresolved. The V end lost 3 bases, the J end lost 0 bases, and 8 bases lay between the germline ends. The CDR3 spans 14 residues. The germline V gene has CDR1 MDHEN and CDR2 SYDVKM. CDR3 DNA sequence: TGTGCCAGCAGTTTGCACAGATTGAACACTGAAGCTTTCTTT. It encodes CASSLHRLNTEAFF.

The rearrangement uses TRBV29-1 and TRBJ2-1; 10 nucleotides agree with TRBD2. With 7 bases clipped from V and 6 bases from J, the junction kept 9 bases outside the gene matches. This CDR3 is 14 amino acids long. Germline assignment: CDR1 SQVTM and CDR2 ANQGSEA. The CDR3 DNA is TGCAGCGCCTCCCAAGGACTAGCGGCCAATGAGCAGTTCTTC. Amino acid sequence: CSASQGLAANEQFF.

The J gene is TRBJ1-2, the V gene TRBV7-2; no clear D gene. The CDR3 totals 15 residues. Germline V gives CDR1 SGHTA, CDR2 FQGNSA. V was shortened by 0 bases and J by 4 bases, with 12 bases between the two germline ends. The CDR3 nucleotides read TGTGCCAGCAGCTTAGCTCGGGATGCATTCTATGGCTACACCTTC. It yields the protein CASSLARDAFYGYTF.

This rearrangement joins TRBV6-5 to TRBJ1-2; D possibly corresponds to TRBD1 (6 bases). CDR1 MNHEY and CDR2 SVGAGI come from the germline V gene. V shed 0 bases and J shed 4 bases, with 12 bases lying between them. CDR3 size: 15 residues. This CDR3 is CASSYSGGPFYGYTF. DNA of the CDR3: TGTGCCAGCAGTTACTCGGGGGGGCCCTTCTATGGCTACACCTTC.

The V gene is TRBV11-2, the J gene TRBJ1-5; D is undetermined. This CDR3 comprises 13 residues. Germline V gene data show CDR1 as SGHAT and CDR2 as FQNNGV. V dropped 5 bases and J dropped 9 bases, with 14 bases sitting between them. CDR3: CASSPAPRRPQHF. As DNA, the CDR3 is TGTGCCAGCAGCCCCGCTCCCAGGCGGCCCCAGCATTTT. The whole variable domain, filled in from reference TRBV11-2 and TRBJ1-5, reads EAGVAQSPRYKIIEKRQSVAFWCNPISGHATLYWYQQILGQGPKLLIQFQNNGVVDDSQLPKDRFSAERLKGVDSTLKIQPAKLEDSAVYLCASSPAPRRPQHFGDGTRLSIL.

The sample holds one count of this clone. The rearrangement links TRBV5-6 to TRBJ2-7, with D uncertain. Trimming left V 0 bases short and J 5 bases short, with 9 bases between. Germline lookup yields CDR1 SGHDT and CDR2 YYEEEE. The CDR3 contains 13 residues. The CDR3 region is CASSLEWSNEQYF. The DNA of the CDR3 is TGTGCCAGCAGCTTGGAGTGGTCGAACGAGCAGTACTTC.

The chain links TRBV14 to TRBJ2-1; D is undetermined. The CDR3 contains 12 residues. The V and J ends lost 0 bases and 12 bases respectively, with 9 bases between them. The germline V gene encodes CDR1 SGHDN and CDR2 FVKESK. In DNA, the CDR3 is TGTGCCAGCAGCCAAGAGTATTCGAGGCAGTTCTTC. The encoded protein is CASSQEYSRQFF. The variable domain in full, completed from reference TRBV14 and TRBJ2-1, reads EAGVTQFPSHSVIEKGQTVTLRCDPISGHDNLYWYRRVMGKEIKFLLHFVKESKQDESGMPNNRFLAERTGGTYSTLKVQPAELEDSGVYFCASSQEYSRQFFGPGTRLTVL.

The V and J genes are TRBV18 and TRBJ1-1; D perhaps matches TRBD1 (5 bases). V was clipped by 1 base and J by 5 bases, with 11 bases between them. The CDR3 has 14 amino acids. Germline-derived CDR1 and CDR2 are KGHSH and LQKENI. The DNA for the CDR3 is TGTGCCAGCTCACCACTAGGGACGGGGACTGAAGCTTTCTTT. This sequence encodes CASSPLGTGTEAFF.

The J gene is TRBJ2-5, the V gene TRBV4-3; D might be TRBD1 (6 bases). In germline, CDR1 is LGHNA, CDR2 YSLEER. The CDR3 is 15 amino acids. V was shortened by 0 bases and J by 5 bases, with 13 bases between the two germline ends. The DNA of the CDR3 is TGCGCCAGCAGCCAAGAAGGACAGCCGGGGGAGACCCAGTACTTC. Amino acids: CASSQEGQPGETQYF.

The chain recombines TRBV28 with TRBJ2-3; maybe TRBD1 (5 bases). From germline, CDR1 is MDHEN and CDR2 SYDVKM. V was trimmed by 10 bases and J by 2 bases, leaving 19 bases between them. The CDR3 spans 15 residues. CDR3 nucleotides: TGTGCCACCCTCTTCAGGGCGGCAAACACAGATACGCAGTATTTT. Translation: CATLFRAANTDTQYF.

The chain uses TRBV25-1 and TRBJ1-5, with D unresolved. V lost 3 bases and J lost 2, with 8 bases in between. Per germline, CDR1 MGHDK and CDR2 SYGVNS. This CDR3 has 14 amino acids. This chain's CDR3 is CASSDSVGNQPQHF. In nucleotides, the CDR3 is TGTGCCAGCAGTGATAGCGTCGGCAATCAGCCCCAGCATTTT.